This is a list of T cell receptor beta chains from one sample in a study of CD8 T cell repertoires and HIV-1 epitope variants. Antigen specificity for these receptors is unknown. Sequencing used immunoSEQ multiplex PCR; TCRdb keeps in-frame clones, though not all of them. The sample shows about 4,600 clones, approximately 70% of them seen only once. Sequencing input: cultured CD8+ T cells derived from PBMCs. Receptors were obtained from a male donor with HIV. The CDR3 runs from the conserved cysteine through the conserved F or W. A D gene is named only where the DNA matches it firmly. Rows give clone size only sometimes, using once, few, many, or a class for an expanded clone.

CASRPGLANTGELFF TGTGCCAGCAGACCGGGACTAGCTAACACCGGGGAGCTGTTTTTT TRBJ2-2 - TRBD2 15 TRBV7-9
CASSPGTGPSYEQYF TGTGCCAGCAGCCCCGGGACAGGTCCAAGCTACGAGCAGTACTTC TRBJ2-7 - TRBD1 15 TRBV7-6
CASSLGQYLREQYF TGTGCCAGCAGCTTGGGACAGTACCTTCGTGAGCAGTACTTC TRBJ2-7 few TRBD1 14 TRBV11-2
CASSSPTRGTEAFF TGTGCCAGCAGCTCCCCAACCAGAGGCACTGAAGCTTTCTTT TRBJ1-1 - - 14 TRBV7-2
CASRLGRGSEKLFF TGTGCCAGTAGACTTGGTAGGGGAAGTGAAAAACTGTTTTTT TRBJ1-4 few - 14 TRBV19
CATSSSAGNQPQHF TGTGCCACCAGCAGCAGTGCGGGCAATCAGCCCCAGCATTTT TRBJ1-5 - - 14 TRBV15
CATRDWDSNQPQHF TGTGCCACCAGAGATTGGGACAGCAATCAGCCCCAGCATTTT TRBJ1-5 few - 14 TRBV15
CASSLEPRTSWGNEQFF TGTGCCAGCAGCTTAGAGCCCCGGACTAGCTGGGGCAATGAGCAGTTCTTC TRBJ2-1 - TRBD2 17 TRBV7-2
CAGRTGVRNTEAFF TGTGCCGGTAGGACAGGGGTGCGGAACACTGAAGCTTTCTTT TRBJ1-1 - TRBD1 14 TRBV19
CASSQGRRTGGFTF TGTGCCAGCAGCCAAGGTCGGCGGACAGGGGGGTTTACTTTC TRBJ2-6 - TRBD1 14 TRBV7-2
CASSRAAASYEQYF TGTGCCAGCAGCCGCGCGGCAGCCTCCTACGAGCAGTACTTC TRBJ2-7 - - 14 TRBV7-8
CASSSDANGDTQYF TGTGCCAGCAGTTCCGACGCGAATGGGGATACGCAGTATTTT TRBJ2-3 once - 14 TRBV2
CASSVTGRSNEQFF TGTGCCAGCAGTGTAACCGGGAGATCGAATGAGCAGTTCTTC TRBJ2-1 - - 14 TRBV28
CASSQDVEGYGYTF TGCGCCAGCAGCCAAGACGTAGAAGGCTATGGCTACACCTTC TRBJ1-2 - - 14 TRBV4-1
CASSEYRNTEAFF TGTGCCAGCAGTGAATACAGGAACACTGAAGCTTTCTTT TRBJ1-1 few - 13 TRBV2
CASSLARASGTSTDTQYF TGTGCCAGCAGCTTAGCGCGGGCTAGCGGGACGAGCACAGATACGCAGTATTTT TRBJ2-3 once TRBD2 18 TRBV7-6